The 15 T cell receptor beta chains below come from one sample, sequenced in a study of yellow fever vaccine responses in identical twins. TCRdb re-analysed the RT-PCR reads in MiXCR, keeping a single row per CDR3 protein. This table holds under 25,000 distinct CDR3 sequences, around 72% found once. The specimen was T cells from blood (PBMCs), unsorted or a sorted subset (not recorded which), collected before or after yellow fever vaccination (not recorded which). These receptor sequences come from a woman between 18 and 29 years old who received the yellow fever vaccine.

V and J are TRBV7-6 and TRBJ2-5; the D gene is possibly TRBD2 (6 bases). The germline V and J ends were trimmed by 6 bases and 5 bases, with 13 bases remaining between them. CDR3 length: 13 amino acids. Looked up from germline, CDR1 is SGHVS and CDR2 is FNYEAQ. CDR3 coding DNA: TGTGCCAGCAGAAGACTAGGTCGGGAGACCCAGTACTTC. It encodes CASRRLGRETQYF. The variable domain in full, completed from reference TRBV7-6 and TRBJ2-5, reads GAGVSQSPRYKVTKRGQDVALRCDPISGHVSLYWYRQALGQGPEFLTYFNYEAQQDKSGLPNDRFSAERPEGSISTLTIQRTEQRDSAMYRCASRRLGRETQYFGPGTRLLVL.

This clonotype came up a few times. The V gene is TRBV6-5, the J gene TRBJ1-2; D remains unclear. Germline V lookup: CDR1 MNHEY, CDR2 SVGAGI. The CDR3 has 14 residues. V lost 2 bases and J 5 bases, leaving 12 bases between the germline ends. CDR3 coding DNA: TGTGCCAGCAGTTACGACCAGACGGGATATGGCTACACCTTC. Its translation is CASSYDQTGYGYTF.

The sample holds one count of this clonotype. The chain joins TRBV6-1 to TRBJ2-1; 10 bases map to TRBD2. The CDR3 sequence is 13 residues long. The germline CDR1 and CDR2 sequences are MNHNS and SASEGT. V shed 3 bases, J shed 8 bases, and the junction held 1 base outside the gene matches. For the CDR3, the DNA is TGTGCCAGCAGTGAGCTAGCGGGAGATGAGCAGTTCTTC. It yields the protein CASSELAGDEQFF.

This clonotype is judged large (0.1 to 1%). The chain employs TRBV18 and TRBJ2-3; D remains ambiguous. CDR1 is KGHSH, CDR2 LQKENI, per germline. V was clipped by 8 bases and J by 0 bases, with 6 bases between them. The length of the CDR3 is 12 residues. This chain's CDR3 is CASSLSTDTQYF. DNA for the CDR3: TGTGCCAGCAGCTTAAGCACAGATACGCAGTATTTT. Based on the CDR3 plus reference TRBV18 and TRBJ2-3, the full variable domain is NAGVMQNPRHLVRRRGQEARLRCSPMKGHSHVYWYRQLPEEGLKFMVYLQKENIIDESGMPKERFSAEFPKEGPSILRIQQVVRGDSAAYFCASSLSTDTQYFGPGTRLTVL.

V gene TRBV2 combines with J gene TRBJ2-5, with D possibly matching TRBD1 (5 bases). Trimming pared 5 bases from V and 5 bases from J, leaving 12 bases between. The CDR3 totals 13 residues. CDR1 is SNHLY, CDR2 FYNNEI, per germline. CDR3 coding DNA: TGTGCCAGCAGTAGGGGAACAACGGAGACCCAGTACTTC. It yields the protein CASSRGTTETQYF.

The chain is built from TRBV19 and TRBJ2-7; unclear D gene. The CDR3 is 11 amino acids. CDR1 and CDR2 (germline): LNHDA, SQIVND (reference sequence). With 5 bases removed from V and 3 bases from J, the gap between germline ends came to 5 bases. Here the CDR3 reads CASSWCYEQYV. The CDR3 DNA reads as TGTGCCAGTAGTTGGTGCTACGAGCAGTACGTC.

The V and J genes are TRBV2 and TRBJ1-1; D gene unclear. The CDR3 is 13 amino acids. From germline, CDR1 is SNHLY and CDR2 FYNNEI. V was clipped by 4 bases and J by 7 bases, with 13 bases between them. The CDR3 spells CASSGLGLGEAFF. Written as DNA, the CDR3 is TGTGCCAGCAGTGGGTTGGGGTTGGGTGAAGCTTTCTTT.

This chain links TRBV25-1 with TRBJ2-5, with 10 nucleotides matching TRBD1. Germline CDR1 MGHDK, CDR2 SYGVNS. This CDR3 region has 12 residues. Losses at the gene ends were 10 bases for V and 9 bases for J; bases not matched to a gene: 8. CDR3 nucleotide sequence: TGTGCCACCGAGGGACAGGGGAGCCCCCAGTACTTC. Translation gives CATEGQGSPQYF.

The rearrangement links TRBV9 to TRBJ2-1; D might be TRBD2 (6 bases). Germline loops: CDR1 SGDLS, CDR2 YYNGEE. V was pared by 2 bases and J by 0 bases, with 12 bases between. The length of the CDR3 is 16 residues. CDR3 amino acids: CASSVGLTYSYNEQFF. DNA of the CDR3: TGTGCCAGCAGCGTGGGACTTACCTACTCCTACAATGAGCAGTTCTTC.

This clonotype was seen more than once but under ten times. The chain is built from TRBV12-3 or TRBV12-4 and TRBJ1-2, with 8 nucleotides matching TRBD1. The CDR3 contains 15 residues. V lost 6 bases to trimming and J lost 8 bases; unmatched junction nucleotides: 14. The CDR3 region has the DNA TGTGCCAGCAGCAACGCCTATCCGGGACAGGAGGGCTACACCTTC. Its translation is CASSNAYPGQEGYTF.

This clonotype has just a few counts. The V and J genes are TRBV4-1 and TRBJ2-3, with no clear D. CDR1 and CDR2 from the germline V gene are MGHRA and YSYEKL. The germline V and J ends were trimmed by 0 bases and 4 bases, with 11 bases remaining between them. This CDR3 has 15 amino acids. This chain's CDR3 is CASSQDGKLSDTQYF. The CDR3 DNA is TGCGCCAGCAGCCAAGATGGAAAATTATCAGATACGCAGTATTTT.

V is TRBV20-1 and J is TRBJ2-7; 9 bases agree with TRBD1. V was pared by 6 bases and J by 2 bases, with 5 bases of the junction left unmatched. Germline values: CDR1 DFQATT, CDR2 SNEGSKA (reference sequence). The CDR3 is made up of 13 amino acids. The CDR3 bases are TGCAGTGCCATCCGGGACAGGGCCTACGAGCAGTACTTC. It encodes CSAIRDRAYEQYF.

The rearrangement joins TRBV2 to TRBJ1-5, with 7 bases fitting TRBD1. The germline gives CDR1 SNHLY, CDR2 FYNNEI. This CDR3 contains 14 residues. V lost 6 bases to trimming and J lost 2 bases; unmatched junction nucleotides: 4. As DNA, the CDR3 is TGTGCCAGCAGCGACAGGGTTGGCAATCAGCCCCAGCATTTT. Its translation: CASSDRVGNQPQHF.

The chain is built from TRBV4-2 and TRBJ2-2; the match to TRBD1 covers 10 bases. Germline assignment: CDR1 LGHNA and CDR2 YNFKEQ. The CDR3 loop spans 16 amino acids. Unmatched junction bases numbered 4, after V lost 2 bases and J lost 4 bases. The CDR3 bases are TGTGCCAGCAGCCAACGGACAGGGGGATTCACCGGGGAGCTGTTTTTT. This sequence encodes CASSQRTGGFTGELFF.

This clonotype was recorded once. V gene TRBV18 combines with J gene TRBJ2-7; perhaps D is TRBD1 or TRBD2 (5 bases each). V was shortened by 7 bases and J by 0 bases, with 10 bases between the two germline ends. The CDR3 runs 13 residues. CDR1 KGHSH and CDR2 LQKENI come from the germline V gene. The CDR3 nucleotides read TGTGCCAGCTTCGGGGCGGACTCCTACGAGCAGTACTTC. The encoded protein is CASFGADSYEQYF.